These 14 T cell receptor beta chains originate from one sample sequenced in a study of CD8+ T cells in alopecia areata. cDNA reverse transcribed from extracted RNA served as the sequencing template. Here immunoSEQ multiplex PCR was the method, and the copy in TCRdb shows in-frame clones only, minus some. The table has roughly 98,000 clones, roughly 64% seen once; the top ten hold 15% to 18%. Treatment described: oral pan-JAK inhibitor, 5-10 mg twice daily. Sequenced here: CD8+ T cells sorted from blood, sampled at week 4, from a patient treated with tofacitinib. Receptors originate from a human donor with alopecia areata.

This chain joins TRBV28 and TRBJ1-1, with D possibly matching TRBD1 (6 bases). Germline V gene lookup returns CDR1 MDHEN and CDR2 SYDVKM. V gave up 4 bases and J gave up 10 bases, with 10 bases separating them. The CDR3 length is 11 residues. The DNA for the CDR3 is TGTGCCAGCAGTTACAGGGATGTAGCTTTCTTT. Translated, it gives CASSYRDVAFF.

J is TRBJ2-1 and V is TRBV4-1; 11 nucleotides match TRBD2. The V gene's germline CDR1 is MGHRA and CDR2 YSYEKL. V lost 6 bases, J lost 4 bases, and 2 bases stayed unmatched. The CDR3 has 14 amino acids. This chain's CDR3 is CASSLAGGYNEQFF. CDR3 in DNA: TGCGCCAGCAGTCTAGCGGGGGGATACAATGAGCAGTTCTTC.

In its sample, this clone was seen once. The CDR3 sequence is CASSLRPSPDREIAYEQYF. The CDR3 region has the DNA TGTGCCAGCAGCCTTCGCCCGTCACCGGACAGGGAAATTGCCTACGAGCAGTACTTC. The J gene is TRBJ2-7, the V gene TRBV14; 8 bases are shared with TRBD1. The CDR3 is 19 residues long. Germline assignment: CDR1 SGHDN and CDR2 FVKESK. V shed 4 bases and J 2 bases; nucleotides not matched to a gene: 19.

The J gene is TRBJ2-7, the V gene TRBV7-2; D perhaps matches TRBD1 (5 bases). Trimming removed 1 base from V and 3 bases from J, with 10 bases in between. The CDR3 totals 14 residues. Germline V gives CDR1 SGHTA, CDR2 FQGNSA. CDR3 sequence (DNA): TGTGCCAGCAGCTTAGACCTGACAGACTACGAGCAGTACTTC. This translates into CASSLDLTDYEQYF.

V usage is TRBV6-1 and J usage is TRBJ2-1, with a tentative D call TRBD2 (6 bases). Between the trimmed V and J ends, which lost 3 bases and 5 bases, there was a span of 20 bases. This CDR3 contains 17 residues. CDR1 is MNHNS and CDR2 is SASEGT in the germline V gene. The CDR3 region has the DNA TGTGCCAGCAGTGACCTTTCGATCGTCTGGGGGGACAATGAGCAGTTCTTC. Protein product: CASSDLSIVWGDNEQFF.

The V and J genes are TRBV6-5 and TRBJ1-2; TRBD1 agrees at 9 bases. The germline V gene has CDR1 MNHEY and CDR2 SVGAGI. The CDR3 runs to 14 residues. With 4 bases clipped from V and 3 bases from J, the junction kept 3 bases outside the gene matches. The CDR3 sequence: CASSLTGGHYGYTF. The DNA of the CDR3 is TGTGCCAGCAGTTTGACAGGGGGTCACTATGGCTACACCTTC.

This clone was detected only a few times. This chain links TRBV29-1 with TRBJ2-3; weak D call: TRBD2 (6 bases). Germline CDR1 SQVTM, CDR2 ANQGSEA. The CDR3 length is 11 residues. Trimming left V 7 bases short and J 6 bases short, with 11 bases between. CDR3 region: CSGWRGDTQYF. The CDR3 region has the DNA TGCAGCGGTTGGAGGGGTGATACGCAGTATTTT.

The V call is TRBV7-8, the J call TRBJ2-2; 12 bases map to TRBD2. With 3 bases clipped from V and 4 bases from J, the junction kept 9 bases outside the gene matches. Germline assignment: CDR1 SGHVS and CDR2 FQNEAQ. The CDR3 contains 18 residues. The CDR3 DNA sequence: TGTGCCAGCAGCTTCTTCCACGGACTAGCGGGACTCACCGGGGAGCTGTTTTTT. Translated, it gives CASSFFHGLAGLTGELFF.

This rearrangement joins TRBV27 to TRBJ2-7; TRBD2 matches 11 bases. V gave up 6 bases and J gave up 1 base; unmatched junction bases: 8. In germline, CDR1 is MNHEY, CDR2 SMNVEV (reference sequence). This CDR3 is built from 16 residues. This chain's CDR3 is CASSETLAGGSYEQYF. The CDR3 nucleotides are TGTGCCAGCAGCGAAACTCTAGCGGGGGGTTCCTACGAGCAGTACTTC.

This clone was counted a single time. The chain combines TRBV7-7 with TRBJ2-5; D is possibly TRBD1 (6 bases). Germline CDR1 is SSHAT and CDR2 is FNYEAQ (reference sequence). V was trimmed by 5 bases and J by 1 base, leaving 17 bases between them. The CDR3 is 16 amino acids. The CDR3 nucleotides read TGTGCCAGCAGCCGCTCCAACAGGGTTGGCCAAGAGACCCAGTACTTC. It yields the protein CASSRSNRVGQETQYF.

The chain is built from TRBV23-1 and TRBJ2-5; 7 nucleotides match TRBD1. TRBV23-1 is treated as an ORF (open reading frame) with a function not yet certain. Unmatched junction bases numbered 15, after V lost 5 bases and J lost 0 bases. The CDR3 runs 18 residues. The CDR3 is CASSRTRLGTDYQETQYF. CDR3 DNA: TGCGCCAGCAGTAGAACGAGGTTGGGGACAGACTACCAAGAGACCCAGTACTTC.

This clone was detected a few times. V usage is TRBV7-9 and J usage is TRBJ1-3; no clear D gene. This CDR3 comprises 13 residues. Germline loops: CDR1 SEHNR, CDR2 FQNEAQ (reference sequence). V lost 5 bases and J 0 bases, leaving 5 bases between the germline ends. The CDR3, as DNA: TGTGCCAGCAGCGAGGACTCTGGAAACACCATATATTTT. It is translated as CASSEDSGNTIYF.

This clone was seen a few times. The chain is built from TRBV7-2 and TRBJ2-7; 7 nucleotides align to TRBD1. V trimming: 3 bases; J trimming: 5 bases; junction bases outside the gene matches: 4. Germline-derived CDR1 and CDR2 are SGHTA and FQGNSA. CDR3 length equals 13 residues. The DNA for the CDR3 is TGTGCCAGCAGCTTGACAGGGAACCACGAGCAGTACTTC. Its translation is CASSLTGNHEQYF.

This clone was picked up a small number of times. The chain recombines TRBV27 with TRBJ2-1; weak D call: TRBD2 (6 bases). The germline V and J ends were trimmed by 7 bases and 2 bases, with 18 bases remaining between them. Germline assignment: CDR1 MNHEY and CDR2 SMNVEV (reference sequence). This CDR3 has 16 amino acids. CDR3: CASNSLTGVPYNEQFF. CDR3 sequence (DNA): TGTGCCAGCAATAGTTTAACGGGAGTACCCTACAATGAGCAGTTCTTC.